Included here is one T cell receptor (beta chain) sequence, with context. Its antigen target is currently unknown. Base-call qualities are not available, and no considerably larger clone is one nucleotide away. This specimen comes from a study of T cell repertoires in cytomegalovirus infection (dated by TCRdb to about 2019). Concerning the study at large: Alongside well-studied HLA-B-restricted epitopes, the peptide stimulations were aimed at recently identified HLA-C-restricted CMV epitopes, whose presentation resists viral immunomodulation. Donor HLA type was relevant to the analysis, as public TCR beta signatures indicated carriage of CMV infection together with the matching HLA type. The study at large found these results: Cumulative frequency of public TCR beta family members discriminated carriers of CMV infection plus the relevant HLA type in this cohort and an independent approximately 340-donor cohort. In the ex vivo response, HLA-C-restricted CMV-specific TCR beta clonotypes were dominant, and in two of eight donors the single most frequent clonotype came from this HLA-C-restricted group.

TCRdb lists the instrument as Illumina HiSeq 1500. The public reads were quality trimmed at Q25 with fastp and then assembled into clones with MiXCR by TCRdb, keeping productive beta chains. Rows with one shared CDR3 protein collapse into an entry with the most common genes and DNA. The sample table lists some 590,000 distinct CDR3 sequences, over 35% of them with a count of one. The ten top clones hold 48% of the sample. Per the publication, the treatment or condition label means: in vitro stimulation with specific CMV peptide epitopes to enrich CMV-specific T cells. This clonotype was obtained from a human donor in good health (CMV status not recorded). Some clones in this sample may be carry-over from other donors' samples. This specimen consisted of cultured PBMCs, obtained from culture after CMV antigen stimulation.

In nucleotide form, the sequence is TGCAGCGACATGGACAGGGGGGGAGATACGCAGTATTTT. This gives the protein CSDMDRGGDTQYF. Recombination linked TRBV29-1 to TRBJ2-3; TRBD1 agrees with 10 junctional bases. The V end gives up 7 bases and the J end 5 bases, leaving 6 bases in the junction not matched to a gene. The germline V gene specifies SQVTM as CDR1 and ANQGSEA as CDR2. The CDR3 starts with the cysteine, ends with the phenylalanine, and has 13 residues. The sequence is cut down to CDR3 DNA, 39 bases in frame from base 1.